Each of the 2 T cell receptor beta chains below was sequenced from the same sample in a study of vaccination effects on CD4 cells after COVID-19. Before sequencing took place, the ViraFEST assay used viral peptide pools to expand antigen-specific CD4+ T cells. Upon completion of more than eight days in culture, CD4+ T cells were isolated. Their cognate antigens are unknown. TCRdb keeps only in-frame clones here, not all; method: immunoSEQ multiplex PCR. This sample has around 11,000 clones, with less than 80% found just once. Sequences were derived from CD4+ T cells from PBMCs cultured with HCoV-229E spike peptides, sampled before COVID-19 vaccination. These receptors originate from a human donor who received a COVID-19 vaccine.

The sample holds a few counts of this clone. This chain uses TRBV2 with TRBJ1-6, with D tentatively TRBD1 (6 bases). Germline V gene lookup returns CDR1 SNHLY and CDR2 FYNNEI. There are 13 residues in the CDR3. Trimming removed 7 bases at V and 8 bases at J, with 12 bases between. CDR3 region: CASKLEGDSPLHF. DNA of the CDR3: TGTGCCAGCAAATTGGAGGGGGATTCACCCCTCCACTTT.

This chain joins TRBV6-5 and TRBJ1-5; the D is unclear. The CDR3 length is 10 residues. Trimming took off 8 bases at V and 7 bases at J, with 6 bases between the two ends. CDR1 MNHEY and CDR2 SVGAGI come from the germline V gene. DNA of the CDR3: TGTGCCAGCCCTAGGCAGCCCCAGCATTTT. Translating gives CASPRQPQHF.